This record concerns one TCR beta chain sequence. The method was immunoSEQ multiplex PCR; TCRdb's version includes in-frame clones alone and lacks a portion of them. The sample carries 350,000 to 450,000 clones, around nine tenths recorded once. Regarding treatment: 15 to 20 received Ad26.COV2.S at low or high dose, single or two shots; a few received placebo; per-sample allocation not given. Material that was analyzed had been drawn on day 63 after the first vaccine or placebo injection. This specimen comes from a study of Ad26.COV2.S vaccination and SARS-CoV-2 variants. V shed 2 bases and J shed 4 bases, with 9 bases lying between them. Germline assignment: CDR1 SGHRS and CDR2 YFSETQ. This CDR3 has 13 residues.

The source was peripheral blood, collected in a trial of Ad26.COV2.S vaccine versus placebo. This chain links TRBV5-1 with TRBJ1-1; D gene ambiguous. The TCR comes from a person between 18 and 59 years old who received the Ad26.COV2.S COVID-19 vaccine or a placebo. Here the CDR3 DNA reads TGCGCCAGCAGCTTTCAGTCGGGCACTGAAGCTTTCTTT. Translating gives CASSFQSGTEAFF.